A selection of T cell receptor beta chains follows, all from one sample in a study of CD8 T cells in Susac syndrome. A single record per CDR3 protein comes from TCRdb applying MiXCR to the immunoSEQ multiplex PCR reads. The sample lists roughly 150,000 distinct CDR3 sequences, nearly 97% occurring once. Sequencing used CD8+ T cells from PBMCs. The receptors shown here come from a human donor with multiple sclerosis. The CDR3 runs from the conserved cysteine through the conserved F or W. Fields, in order: J gene, D gene, V gene, clone size, CDR3 protein, CDR3 DNA. A D gene is named only where the DNA matches it firmly. The size entry is marked missing in some rows and otherwise reads once, few, many or a size class.

>TRBJ2-3|TRBD2|TRBV12-3/TRBV12-4|NA
CASSLGGDYNRQYF
TGTGCCAGCAGTTTAGGTGGGGACTACAACCGGCAGTATTTT
>TRBJ2-2|TRBD2|TRBV12-3/TRBV12-4|NA
CASRAGPAGELFF
TGTGCCAGCAGAGCGGGGCCGGCCGGGGAGCTGTTTTTT
>TRBJ2-6|NA|TRBV7-6|NA
CASEGNAGSGANVLTF
TGTGCCAGCGAAGGAAACGCTGGCTCTGGGGCCAACGTCCTGACTTTC
>TRBJ1-2|NA|TRBV12-5|NA
CASGPATVYGYTF
TGTGCTAGTGGCCCCGCTACAGTCTATGGCTACACCTTC
>TRBJ2-3|NA|TRBV27|NA
CASSPRQGGDTQYF
TGTGCCAGCAGTCCACGACAGGGAGGGGATACGCAGTATTTT
>TRBJ2-1|NA|TRBV12-3/TRBV12-4|NA
CASSLGQFNEQFF
TGTGCCAGCAGTTTAGGGCAGTTCAATGAGCAGTTCTTC
>TRBJ1-6|NA|TRBV3-1|NA
CASSQEDYNSPLHF
TGTGCCAGCAGCCAAGAGGACTATAATTCACCCCTCCACTTT
>TRBJ1-3|TRBD1|TRBV5-1|NA
CASSKDRGNTIYF
TGCGCCAGCAGCAAGGACAGGGGTAACACCATATATTTT
>TRBJ2-7|NA|TRBV5-1|NA
CASSLETASRDEQYF
TGCGCCAGCAGCTTGGAAACAGCAAGTCGCGACGAGCAGTACTTC
>TRBJ1-2|NA|TRBV15|NA
CATSRDVGGDYGYTF
TGTGCCACCAGCAGAGATGTAGGAGGTGACTATGGCTACACCTTC
>TRBJ1-1|TRBD1|TRBV29-1|once
CSVLRGLNTEAFF
TGCAGCGTCCTCAGGGGGCTGAACACTGAAGCTTTCTTT
>TRBJ1-1|NA|TRBV30|NA
CAWSSLGSATEAFF
TGTGCCTGGAGCTCCCTCGGGAGTGCGACTGAAGCTTTCTTT
>TRBJ1-1|NA|TRBV30|NA
CAWSFNMNTEAFF
TGTGCCTGGAGTTTTAATATGAACACTGAAGCTTTCTTT
>TRBJ2-3|NA|TRBV3-1|NA
CASSPRFTDTQYF
TGTGCCAGCAGCCCCCGATTCACAGATACGCAGTATTTT
>TRBJ2-7|NA|TRBV3-1|NA
CASSPDGSSYEQYF
TGTGCCAGCAGCCCCGACGGTAGCTCCTACGAGCAGTACTTC
>TRBJ2-1|TRBD1|TRBV27|NA
CASSFGQGLYNEQFF
TGTGCCAGCAGTTTCGGACAGGGGCTTTACAATGAGCAGTTCTTC
>TRBJ2-3|NA|TRBV4-1|NA
CASSQDWGTTDTQYF
TGCGCCAGCAGCCAAGATTGGGGAACCACAGATACGCAGTATTTT
>TRBJ1-6|NA|TRBV7-2|NA
CATPKWQGSNSPLHF
TGTGCCACCCCAAAATGGCAGGGCAGCAATTCACCCCTCCACTTT
>TRBJ2-1|TRBD2|TRBV11-2|NA
CASSSTAGGANEQFF
TGTGCCAGCAGCTCTACGGCGGGGGGGGCCAATGAGCAGTTCTTC
>TRBJ2-7|NA|TRBV5-5|once
CASSGDTSYEQYF
TGTGCCAGCAGCGGGGACACCAGCTACGAGCAGTACTTC
>TRBJ2-7|NA|TRBV4-1|NA
CASSQGWDSYEQYF
TGCGCCAGCAGCCAAGGATGGGACTCCTACGAGCAGTACTTC
>TRBJ1-1|TRBD1|TRBV30|NA
CAWAYGTAAEAFF
TGTGCCTGGGCCTACGGGACAGCCGCTGAAGCTTTCTTT
>TRBJ1-6|NA|TRBV27|NA
CASSWLGLDNSPLHF
TGTGCCAGCAGTTGGCTCGGGTTGGATAATTCACCCCTCCACTTT
>TRBJ2-5|NA|TRBV30|NA
CAWSPRVVETQYF
TGTGCCTGGAGTCCCAGGGTAGTAGAGACCCAGTACTTC
>TRBJ2-2|NA|TRBV25-1|NA
CASSDHRVNTGELFF
TGTGCCAGCAGTGACCACAGGGTAAACACCGGGGAGCTGTTTTTT
>TRBJ1-1|NA|TRBV9|NA
CASSPSSGEGTEAFF
TGTGCCAGCAGCCCCAGCTCGGGGGAAGGCACTGAAGCTTTCTTT
>TRBJ1-1|NA|TRBV29-1|NA
CSVWTPKRAFF
TGCAGCGTCTGGACCCCCAAAAGAGCTTTCTTT
>TRBJ2-7|NA|TRBV12-3/TRBV12-4|NA
CASSATSVEQYF
TGTGCCAGCAGTGCAACAAGCGTCGAGCAGTACTTC
>TRBJ1-6|NA|TRBV7-8|NA
CASSPEGGPYNSPLHF
TGTGCCAGCAGCCCCGAAGGGGGTCCCTATAATTCACCCCTCCACTTT
>TRBJ2-2|NA|TRBV15|NA
CATSRDVGNTGELFF
TGTGCCACCAGCAGAGATGTTGGGAACACCGGGGAGCTGTTTTTT
>TRBJ2-3|NA|TRBV30|NA
CAWSGTGGLGDTQYF
TGTGCCTGGAGTGGCACTGGGGGACTCGGAGATACGCAGTATTTT
>TRBJ2-3|NA|TRBV5-6|NA
CASRDTDTQYF
TGTGCCAGCAGGGACACAGATACGCAGTATTTT
>TRBJ2-2|TRBD2|TRBV27|NA
CASSPKGLLNTGELFF
TGTGCCAGCAGTCCGAAGGGACTACTGAACACCGGGGAGCTGTTTTTT
>TRBJ2-3|NA|TRBV12-3/TRBV12-4|NA
CASSPWAPVGYTDTQYF
TGTGCCAGCTCCCCCTGGGCTCCCGTGGGATACACAGATACGCAGTATTTT
>TRBJ1-1|NA|TRBV20-1|NA
CSARAPDWNTEAFF
TGCAGTGCTAGAGCCCCGGACTGGAACACTGAAGCTTTCTTT
>TRBJ2-4|NA|TRBV12-3/TRBV12-4|NA
CASSLTDQNIQYF
TGTGCCAGCAGTTTGACGGACCAAAACATTCAGTACTTC
>TRBJ2-5|TRBD1|TRBV29-1|NA
CSVDRGQETQYF
TGCAGCGTTGACAGGGGGCAAGAGACCCAGTACTTC
>TRBJ2-7|NA|TRBV9|once
CASSVIREAYEQYF
TGTGCCAGCAGCGTAATTCGGGAAGCCTACGAGCAGTACTTC
>TRBJ2-2|NA|TRBV14|NA
CASSQVPGDGTGELFF
TGTGCCAGCAGCCAAGTACCGGGGGATGGCACCGGGGAGCTGTTTTTT
>TRBJ1-1|NA|TRBV7-9|once
CASSDSGGGEEAFF
TGTGCCAGCAGCGATAGCGGCGGGGGCGAAGAAGCTTTCTTT
>TRBJ2-2|NA|TRBV29-1|NA
CSGSSTTNTGELFF
TGCAGCGGGTCCTCGACAACGAACACCGGGGAGCTGTTTTTT
>TRBJ1-2|NA|TRBV20-1|NA
CSVEKNGYTF
TGCAGTGTAGAGAAAAATGGCTACACCTTC
>TRBJ2-1|NA|TRBV9|NA
CASSVEWLVSSYNEQFF
TGTGCCAGCAGCGTAGAGTGGCTAGTTAGCTCCTACAATGAGCAGTTCTTC
>TRBJ1-1|NA|TRBV25-1|NA
CASSEIGDTEAFF
TGTGCCAGCAGTGAAATCGGGGACACTGAAGCTTTCTTT
>TRBJ2-2|NA|TRBV29-1|NA
CSVGEPTNTGELFF
TGCAGCGTTGGGGAGCCCACGAACACCGGGGAGCTGTTTTTT
>TRBJ2-2|NA|TRBV20-1|NA
CSARDLKSANTGELFF
TGCAGTGCTAGAGATTTAAAGAGCGCCAACACCGGGGAGCTGTTTTTT
>TRBJ1-1|NA|TRBV7-9|NA
CASSLTTEGNTEAFF
TGTGCCAGCAGCTTAACGACAGAGGGGAACACTGAAGCTTTCTTT
>TRBJ2-7|NA|TRBV2|NA
CASTMAYEQYF
TGTGCCAGCACTATGGCCTACGAGCAGTACTTC
>TRBJ2-5|NA|TRBV18|NA
CASSPQNTRSETQYF
TGTGCCAGCTCACCACAGAATACCCGATCAGAGACCCAGTACTTC
>TRBJ2-7|TRBD2|TRBV29-1|NA
CSALAGTRYEQYF
TGCAGCGCCCTAGCGGGGACCCGCTACGAGCAGTACTTC
>TRBJ2-1|NA|TRBV3-1|NA
CASRTRGISYNEQFF
TGTGCCAGCAGGACAAGGGGGATCTCCTACAATGAGCAGTTCTTC
>TRBJ2-2|NA|TRBV29-1|NA
CSVERLWGTGELFF
TGCAGCGTTGAACGGCTGTGGGGGACCGGGGAGCTGTTTTTT